The 2 T cell receptor beta chains below come from one sample, sequenced in a study of cytomegalovirus exposure and HLA in healthy donors. With 60 Vbeta and 13 Jbeta primers, the PCR was carried out. Libraries were prepared by immunoSEQ multiplex PCR; TCRdb keeps only in-frame clonotypes and omits some of them. The sample contains about 90,000 clones, 55% to 75% of which appear only once. Specimen: PBMCs. All receptors come from a woman under 30 in good health and CMV-seropositive.

The CDR3 coding sequence is TGTGCCAGCAGAGGCGGGCTTTCGAACACCGGGGAGCTGTTTTTT. This gives the protein CASRGGLSNTGELFF. The genes are TRBV9 and TRBJ2-2, with a weak D call TRBD2 (5 bases). V gave up 5 bases and J gave up 0 bases, with 11 bases separating them. Germline V lookup: CDR1 SGDLS, CDR2 YYNGEE. CDR3 length: 15 amino acids. The full variable domain, with the rest looked up from reference TRBV9 and TRBJ2-2, is DSGVTQTPKHLITATGQRVTLRCSPRSGDLSVYWYQQSLDQGLQFLIQYYNGEERAKGNILERFSAQQFPDLHSELNLSSLELGDSALYFCASRGGLSNTGELFFGEGSRLTVL.

The chain links TRBV7-2 to TRBJ2-3; D gene uncertain. V was cut by 5 bases and J by 2 bases, with 17 bases left in between. The CDR3 is 16 residues long. The germline CDR1 and CDR2 sequences are SGHTA and FQGNSA. This chain's CDR3 is CASSRWASSPTDTQYF. CDR3 nucleotide sequence: TGTGCCAGCAGCCGCTGGGCCTCATCCCCCACAGATACGCAGTATTTT.